The clone carrying this T cell receptor (beta chain) was recorded a few times. Authors' analysis steps: Using reference gene primer amplification, nucleated cell counts were estimated. Generated by immunoSEQ multiplex PCR, the TCRdb table keeps only in-frame clones and is missing some. That table supplies the V and J calls and clone size; D and trimming were determined from the DNA. This sample carries around 100,000 clones, over 80% of them seen once, and the ten largest clones take roughly 13%. This sample was taken from a study of blood T cell repertoires in COVID-19. Study in general: Acute and convalescent COVID-19 samples came from the United States, Italy and Spain. Sample material is recorded as cDNA or gDNA derived from T cells, B-cell-depleted T cells, or PBMCs.

The CDR3 runs to 18 residues. V was pared by 3 bases and J by 7 bases, with 18 bases of the junction left unmatched. CDR1 MNHNS and CDR2 SASEGT come from the germline V gene. The sample comprised peripheral blood. The chain couples TRBV6-1 to TRBJ2-7; TRBD1 aligns across 10 bases. This clonotype originated in a man over 45 with active or convalescent COVID-19. The CDR3 region is CASSDTSSRRQGAREQYF. The CDR3, as DNA: TGTGCCAGCAGTGACACAAGCAGTCGACGACAGGGGGCGCGTGAGCAGTACTTC.